This passage covers 6 T cell receptor beta chains from one sample sequenced in a study of tumor-infiltrating lymphocytes in localized non-small cell lung cancer. Libraries were prepared by immunoSEQ multiplex PCR; TCRdb keeps only in-frame clonotypes and omits some of them. Here the sample spans around 16,000 clones, more than 40% being singletons. Sequenced: lung tumor tissue. The receptors shown here come from a human donor with non-small cell lung cancer.

This clone was seen only a few times. CDR3 residues: CASISRGRGRETQYF. CDR3 bases: TGTGCCAGCATCTCCAGGGGGCGAGGACGTGAGACCCAGTACTTC. The chain uses TRBV12-1 and TRBJ2-5; the table's D call, TRBD1, was not checked against the DNA. TRBV12-1 is deemed a pseudogene. The CDR3 spans 15 residues.

This clone has a count of ten or more. The chain uses TRBV27 and TRBJ2-7; TRBD1 matches at 7 bases. V shed 6 bases, J shed 9 bases, and the junction held 11 bases outside the gene matches. CDR1 is MNHEY and CDR2 is SMNVEV in the germline V gene (reference sequence). The CDR3 runs to 13 residues. In DNA, the CDR3 is TGTGCCAGCAGCTCCCGGGACAGCACGAGGCAGTACTTC. Encoded protein: CASSSRDSTRQYF.

This clone was recorded a few times. The chain employs TRBV7-2 and TRBJ1-5, with 9 bases lining up with TRBD1. J lost 4 bases, V lost 5 bases, and 0 bases had no gene match. Germline values: CDR1 SGHTA, CDR2 FQGNSA. This CDR3 has 13 amino acids. The CDR3 here is CASSGQGNQPQHF. The CDR3 DNA is TGTGCCAGCAGCGGACAGGGGAATCAGCCCCAGCATTTT.

The chain joins TRBV7-6 to TRBJ2-6, with D unclear. V lost 7 bases and J lost 1, with 8 bases in between. This CDR3 has 14 amino acids. CDR1 is SGHVS and CDR2 is FNYEAQ in the germline V gene. CDR3 residues: CASNLGSGANVLTF. DNA for the CDR3: TGTGCCAGCAATCTTGGGTCTGGGGCCAACGTCCTGACTTTC.

This clone showed up just a few times. This chain links TRBV28 with TRBJ1-4, with 7 bases lining up with TRBD1. The CDR3 runs 15 residues. The germline V gene has CDR1 MDHEN and CDR2 SYDVKM. V was pared by 3 bases and J by 6 bases, with 7 bases of the junction left unmatched. The CDR3 bases are TGTGCCAGCAGTTTTGGGACAGTTTTGGATGAAAAACTGTTTTTT. Translating gives CASSFGTVLDEKLFF.

The chain links TRBV27 to TRBJ2-7; perhaps TRBD1 as D (5 bases). Germline V lookup: CDR1 MNHEY, CDR2 SMNVEV (reference sequence). The CDR3 has 14 amino acids. Trimming pared 3 bases from V and 2 bases from J, leaving 11 bases between. CDR3: CASSLRRGAYEQYF. DNA of the CDR3: TGTGCCAGCAGTTTGCGAAGGGGTGCCTACGAGCAGTACTTC.